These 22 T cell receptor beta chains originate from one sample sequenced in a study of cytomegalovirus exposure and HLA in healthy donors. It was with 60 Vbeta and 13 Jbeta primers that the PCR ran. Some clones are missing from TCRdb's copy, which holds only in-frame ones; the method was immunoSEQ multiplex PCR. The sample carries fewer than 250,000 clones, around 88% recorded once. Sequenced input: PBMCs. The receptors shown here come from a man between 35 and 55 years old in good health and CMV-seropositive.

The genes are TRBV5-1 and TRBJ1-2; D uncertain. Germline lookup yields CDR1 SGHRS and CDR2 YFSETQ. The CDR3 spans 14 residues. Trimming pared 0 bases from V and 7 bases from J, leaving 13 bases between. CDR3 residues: CASSLGSESRGYTF. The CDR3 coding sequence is TGCGCCAGCAGCTTGGGTTCGGAGAGCCGTGGCTACACCTTC.

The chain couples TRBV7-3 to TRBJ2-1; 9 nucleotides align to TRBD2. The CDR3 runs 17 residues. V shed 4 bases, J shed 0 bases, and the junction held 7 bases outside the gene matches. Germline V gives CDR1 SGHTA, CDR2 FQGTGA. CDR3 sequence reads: CASSSTPLAGSYNEQFF. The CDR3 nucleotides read TGTGCCAGCAGCTCAACCCCACTAGCGGGCTCCTACAATGAGCAGTTCTTC.

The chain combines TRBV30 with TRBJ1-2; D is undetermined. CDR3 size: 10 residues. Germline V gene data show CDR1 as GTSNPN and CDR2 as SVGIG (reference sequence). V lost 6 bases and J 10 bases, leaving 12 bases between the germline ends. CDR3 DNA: TGTGCCTGCGGGATTGGTGACTACACCTTC. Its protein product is CACGIGDYTF.

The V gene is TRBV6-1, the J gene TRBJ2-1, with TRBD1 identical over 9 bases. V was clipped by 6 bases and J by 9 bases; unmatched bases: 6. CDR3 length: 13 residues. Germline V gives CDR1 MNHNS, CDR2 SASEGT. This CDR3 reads CASSRTGDGEQFF. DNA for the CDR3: TGTGCCAGCAGCCGGACAGGGGATGGTGAGCAGTTCTTC.

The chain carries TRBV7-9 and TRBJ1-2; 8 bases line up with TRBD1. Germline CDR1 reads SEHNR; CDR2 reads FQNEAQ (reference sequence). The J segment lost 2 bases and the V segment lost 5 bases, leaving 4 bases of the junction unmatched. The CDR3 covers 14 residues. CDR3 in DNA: TGTGCCAGCAGCCCGGGACAGGAGAACTATGGCTACACCTTC. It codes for CASSPGQENYGYTF. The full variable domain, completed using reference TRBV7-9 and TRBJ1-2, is DTGVSQNPRHKITKRGQNVTFRCDPISEHNRLYWYRQTLGQGPEFLTYFQNEAQLEKSRLLSDRFSAERPKGSFSTLEIQRTEQGDSAMYLCASSPGQENYGYTFGSGTRLTVV.

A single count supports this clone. Written as DNA, the CDR3 is TGTGCCAGCAGTCCCCTGGGACTAGCGGACCAAGAGACCCAGTACTTC. Protein sequence: CASSPLGLADQETQYF. The chain recombines TRBV27 with TRBJ2-5; 11 bases line up with TRBD2. This CDR3 contains 16 residues. CDR1 is MNHEY and CDR2 is SMNVEV in the germline V gene (reference sequence). The junction had 5 bases not matched to a gene; V was cut back by 5 bases and J by 0 bases.

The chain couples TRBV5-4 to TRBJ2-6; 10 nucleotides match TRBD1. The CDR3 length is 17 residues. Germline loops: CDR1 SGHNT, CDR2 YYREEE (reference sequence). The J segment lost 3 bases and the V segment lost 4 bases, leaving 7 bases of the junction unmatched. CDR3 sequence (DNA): TGTGCCAGCAGCCCGGTGGGACAGGGGCATGGGGCCAACGTCCTGACTTTC. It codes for CASSPVGQGHGANVLTF.

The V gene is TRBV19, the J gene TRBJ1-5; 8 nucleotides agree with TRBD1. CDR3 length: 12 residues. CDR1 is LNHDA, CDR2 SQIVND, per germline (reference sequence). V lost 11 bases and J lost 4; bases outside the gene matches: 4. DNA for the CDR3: TGTGCCGGTGGACAGGGTAATCAGCCCCAGCATTTT. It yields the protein CAGGQGNQPQHF.

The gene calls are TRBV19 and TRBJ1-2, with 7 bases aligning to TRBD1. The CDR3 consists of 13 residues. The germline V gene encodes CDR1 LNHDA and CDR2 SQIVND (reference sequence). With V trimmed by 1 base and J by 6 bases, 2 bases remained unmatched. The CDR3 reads CASSIGQGDGYTF. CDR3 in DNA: TGTGCCAGTAGTATAGGACAGGGCGATGGCTACACCTTC.

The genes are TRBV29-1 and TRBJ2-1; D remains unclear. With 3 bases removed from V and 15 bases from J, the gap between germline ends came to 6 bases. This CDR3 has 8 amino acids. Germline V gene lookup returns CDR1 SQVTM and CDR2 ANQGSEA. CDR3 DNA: TGCAGCGTTGACTGTCGGTTCTTC. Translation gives CSVDCRFF.

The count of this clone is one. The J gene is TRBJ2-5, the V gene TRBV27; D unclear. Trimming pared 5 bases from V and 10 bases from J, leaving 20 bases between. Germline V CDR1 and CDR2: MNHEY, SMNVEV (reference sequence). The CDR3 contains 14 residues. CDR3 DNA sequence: TGTGCCAGCAGTCATTCAAGCGCCCGACGGGTCCAGTACTTC. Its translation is CASSHSSARRVQYF.

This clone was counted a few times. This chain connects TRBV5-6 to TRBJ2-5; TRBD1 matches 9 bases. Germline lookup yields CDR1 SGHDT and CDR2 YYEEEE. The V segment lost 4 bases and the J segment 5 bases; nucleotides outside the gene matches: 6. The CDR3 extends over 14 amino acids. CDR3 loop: CASSPRTGAETQYF. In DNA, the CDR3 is TGTGCCAGCAGCCCCAGGACAGGGGCGGAGACCCAGTACTTC.

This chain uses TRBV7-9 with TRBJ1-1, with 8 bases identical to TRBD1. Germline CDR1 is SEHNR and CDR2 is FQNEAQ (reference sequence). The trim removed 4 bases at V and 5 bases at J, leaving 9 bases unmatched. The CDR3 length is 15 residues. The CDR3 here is CASSSGQGWETEAFF. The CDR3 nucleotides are TGTGCCAGCAGCTCCGGACAGGGTTGGGAAACTGAAGCTTTCTTT. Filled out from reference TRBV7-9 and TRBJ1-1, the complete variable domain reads DTGVSQNPRHKITKRGQNVTFRCDPISEHNRLYWYRQTLGQGPEFLTYFQNEAQLEKSRLLSDRFSAERPKGSFSTLEIQRTEQGDSAMYLCASSSGQGWETEAFFGQGTRLTVV.

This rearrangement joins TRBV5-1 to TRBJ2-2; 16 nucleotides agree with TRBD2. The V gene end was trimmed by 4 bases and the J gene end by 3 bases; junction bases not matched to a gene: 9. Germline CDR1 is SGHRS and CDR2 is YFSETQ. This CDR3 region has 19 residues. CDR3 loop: CASSSGTSGRAWDTGELFF. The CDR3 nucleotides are TGCGCCAGCAGCAGCGGGACTAGCGGGAGGGCCTGGGACACCGGGGAGCTGTTTTTT. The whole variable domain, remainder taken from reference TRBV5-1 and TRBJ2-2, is KAGVTQTPRYLIKTRGQQVTLSCSPISGHRSVSWYQQTPGQGLQFLFEYFSETQRNKGNFPGRFSGRQFSNSRSEMNVSTLELGDSALYLCASSSGTSGRAWDTGELFFGEGSRLTVL.

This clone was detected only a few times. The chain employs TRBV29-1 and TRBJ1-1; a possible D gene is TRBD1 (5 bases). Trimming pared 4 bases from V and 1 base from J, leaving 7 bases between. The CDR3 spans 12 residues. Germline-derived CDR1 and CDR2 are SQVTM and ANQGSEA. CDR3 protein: CSVVGGNTEAFF. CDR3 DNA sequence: TGCAGCGTTGTCGGGGGGAACACTGAAGCTTTCTTT.

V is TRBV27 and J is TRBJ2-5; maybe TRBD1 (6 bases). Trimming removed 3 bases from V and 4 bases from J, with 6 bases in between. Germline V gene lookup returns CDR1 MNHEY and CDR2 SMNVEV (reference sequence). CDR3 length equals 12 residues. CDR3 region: CASSFRGETQYF. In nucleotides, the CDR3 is TGTGCCAGCAGTTTCAGGGGAGAGACCCAGTACTTC.

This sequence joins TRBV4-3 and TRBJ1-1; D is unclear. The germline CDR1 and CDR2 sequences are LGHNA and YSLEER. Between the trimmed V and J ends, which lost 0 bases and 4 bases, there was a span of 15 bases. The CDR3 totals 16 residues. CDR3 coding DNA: TGCGCCAGCAGCCAAGATAGAAGCGTGTTTCTCACTGAAGCTTTCTTT. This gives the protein CASSQDRSVFLTEAFF.

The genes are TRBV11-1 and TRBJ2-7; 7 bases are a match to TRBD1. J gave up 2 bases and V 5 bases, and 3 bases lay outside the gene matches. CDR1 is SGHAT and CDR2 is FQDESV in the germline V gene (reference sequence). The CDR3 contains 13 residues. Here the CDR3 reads CASSRDRAYEQYF. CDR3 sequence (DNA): TGTGCCAGCAGCCGGGACAGAGCCTACGAGCAGTACTTC.

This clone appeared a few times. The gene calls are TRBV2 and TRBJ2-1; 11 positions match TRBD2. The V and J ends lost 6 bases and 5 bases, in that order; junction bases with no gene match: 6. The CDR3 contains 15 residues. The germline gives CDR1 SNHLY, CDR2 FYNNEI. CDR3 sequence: CASRQTSGIDNEQFF. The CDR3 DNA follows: TGTGCCAGCAGACAGACTAGCGGGATAGACAATGAGCAGTTCTTC.

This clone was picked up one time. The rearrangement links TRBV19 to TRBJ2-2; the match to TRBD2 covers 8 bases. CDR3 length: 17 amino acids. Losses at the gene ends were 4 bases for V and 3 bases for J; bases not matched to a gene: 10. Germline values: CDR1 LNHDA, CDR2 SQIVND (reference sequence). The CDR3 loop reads CASSKKPGLGDTGELFF. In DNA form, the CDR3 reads TGTGCCAGTAGTAAAAAACCGGGACTAGGGGACACCGGGGAGCTGTTTTTT.

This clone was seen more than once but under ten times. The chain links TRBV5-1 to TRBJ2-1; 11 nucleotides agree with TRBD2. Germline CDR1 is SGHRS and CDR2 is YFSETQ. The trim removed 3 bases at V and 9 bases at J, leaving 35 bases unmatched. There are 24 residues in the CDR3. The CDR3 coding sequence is TGCGCCAGCAGCTCCAGGAGGGGACAGTCTCCGGGACTAGCGGCAAACCCTATAGGGGGTGAGCAGTTCTTC. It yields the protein CASSSRRGQSPGLAANPIGGEQFF.

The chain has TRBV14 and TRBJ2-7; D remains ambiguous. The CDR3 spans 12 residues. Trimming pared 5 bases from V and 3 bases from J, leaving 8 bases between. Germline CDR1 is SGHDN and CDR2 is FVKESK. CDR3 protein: CASSWASYEQYF. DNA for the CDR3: TGTGCCAGCAGCTGGGCCAGCTACGAGCAGTACTTC.